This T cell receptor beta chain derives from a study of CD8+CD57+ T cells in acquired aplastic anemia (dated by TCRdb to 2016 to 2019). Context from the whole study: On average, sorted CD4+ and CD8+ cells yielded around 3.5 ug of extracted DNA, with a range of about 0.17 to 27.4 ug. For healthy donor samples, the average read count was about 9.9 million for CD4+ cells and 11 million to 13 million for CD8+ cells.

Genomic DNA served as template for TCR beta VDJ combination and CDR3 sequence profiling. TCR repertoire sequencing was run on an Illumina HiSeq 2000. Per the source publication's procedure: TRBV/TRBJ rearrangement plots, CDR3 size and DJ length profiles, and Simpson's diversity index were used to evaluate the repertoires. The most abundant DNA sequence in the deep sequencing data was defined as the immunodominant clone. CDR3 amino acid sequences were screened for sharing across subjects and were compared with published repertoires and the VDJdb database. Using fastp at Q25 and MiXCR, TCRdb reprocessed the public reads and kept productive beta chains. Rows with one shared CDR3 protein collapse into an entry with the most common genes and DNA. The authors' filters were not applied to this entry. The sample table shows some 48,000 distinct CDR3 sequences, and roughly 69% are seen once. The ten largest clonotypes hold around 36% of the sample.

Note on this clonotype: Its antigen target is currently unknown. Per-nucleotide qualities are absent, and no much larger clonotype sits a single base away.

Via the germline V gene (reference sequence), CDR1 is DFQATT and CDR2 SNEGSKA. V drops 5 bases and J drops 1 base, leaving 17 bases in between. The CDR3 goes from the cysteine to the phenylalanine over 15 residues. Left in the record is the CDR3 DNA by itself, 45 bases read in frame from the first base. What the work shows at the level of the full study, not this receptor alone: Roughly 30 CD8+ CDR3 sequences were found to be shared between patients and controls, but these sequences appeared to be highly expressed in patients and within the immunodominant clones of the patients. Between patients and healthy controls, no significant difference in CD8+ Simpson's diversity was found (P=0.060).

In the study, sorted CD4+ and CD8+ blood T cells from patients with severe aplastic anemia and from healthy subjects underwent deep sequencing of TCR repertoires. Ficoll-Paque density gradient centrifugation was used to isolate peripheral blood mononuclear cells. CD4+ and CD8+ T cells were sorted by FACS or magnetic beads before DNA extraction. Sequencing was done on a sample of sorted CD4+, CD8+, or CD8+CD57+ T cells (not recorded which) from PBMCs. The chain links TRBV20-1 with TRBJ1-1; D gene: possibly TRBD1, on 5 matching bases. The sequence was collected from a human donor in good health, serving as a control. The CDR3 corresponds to CSARAPGQGNTEAFF. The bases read TGCAGTGCTCGCGCGCCGGGGCAGGGGAACACTGAAGCTTTCTTT.